The T cell receptor (beta chain) described here comes from a study of cytomegalovirus exposure and HLA in healthy donors. Both 60 Vbeta primers and 13 Jbeta primers went into the PCR. TCRdb's table, derived via immunoSEQ multiplex PCR, lists solely in-frame clones and lacks some. Of some 150,000 clones in the sample, about 76% are singletons; the top ten hold 1.1% to 1.5%. The specimen was PBMCs. The receptor's source is a woman aged 40 to 50 in good health and CMV-seronegative.

CDR3 protein: CASSKTQSAGQETQYF. Here the CDR3 DNA reads TGCGCCAGCAGTAAGACCCAATCGGCAGGACAAGAGACCCAGTACTTC. V is TRBV5-1 and J is TRBJ2-5; no clear D. This CDR3 comprises 16 residues. Trimming took 5 bases from V and 2 from J, leaving 19 bases between them. Germline CDR1 and CDR2: SGHRS and YFSETQ.